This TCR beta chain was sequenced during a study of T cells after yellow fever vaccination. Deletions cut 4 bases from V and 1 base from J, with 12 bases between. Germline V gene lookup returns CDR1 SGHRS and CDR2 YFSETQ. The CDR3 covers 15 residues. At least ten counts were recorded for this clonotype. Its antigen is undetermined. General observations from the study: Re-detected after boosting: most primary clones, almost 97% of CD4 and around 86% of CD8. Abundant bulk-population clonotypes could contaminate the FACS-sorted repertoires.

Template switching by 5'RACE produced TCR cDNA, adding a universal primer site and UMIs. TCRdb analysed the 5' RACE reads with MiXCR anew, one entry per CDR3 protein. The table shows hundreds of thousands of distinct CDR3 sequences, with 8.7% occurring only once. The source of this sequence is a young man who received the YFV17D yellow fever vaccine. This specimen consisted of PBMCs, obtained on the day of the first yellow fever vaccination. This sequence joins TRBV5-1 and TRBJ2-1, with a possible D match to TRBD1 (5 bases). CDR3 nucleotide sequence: TGCGCCAGCAGCCGGCCAAGGGGTTCCTACAATGAGCAGTTCTTC. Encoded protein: CASSRPRGSYNEQFF.